The clone carrying this TCR beta chain was recorded only once. What it binds is not known. These data belong to a study of cytomegalovirus exposure and HLA in healthy donors. Background on the study: Later, an analysis reported that the 100 to 150 validation repertoires had used the same platform as the 550 to 750 first-cohort repertoires. Study conclusions and caveats: Most observed TCR sequences were rare, whereas some public TCRs were detected in many donors. Using the classifier, cytomegalovirus status was reportedly diagnosed with high specificity and sensitivity.

Generated by immunoSEQ multiplex PCR, the TCRdb table keeps only in-frame clones and is missing some. Found here are about 330,000 clones, roughly 90% of them singletons; the top ten hold over 1%. Among the roughly 120 subjects of the validation cohort, separate from the approximately 670-subject first cohort, were the donors. Per the germline V gene, CDR1 is SGHRS and CDR2 is YFSETQ. Trimming removed 2 bases from V and 8 bases from J, with 13 bases in between. The CDR3 runs to 14 residues. The sequence derives from a woman aged 30 to 39 in good health and CMV-seropositive. The chain uses TRBV5-1 and TRBJ1-4; tentatively, D is TRBD1 (6 bases). Sequencing was performed on PBMCs. The CDR3 sequence: CASSLTGSGEKLFF. For the CDR3, the DNA is TGCGCCAGCAGCTTAACAGGGTCTGGCGAAAAACTGTTTTTT.